The clone carrying this TCR beta chain was seen a single time. Antigen: not known. This sample stems from a study of radiotherapy plus CTLA-4 blockade in lung cancer. At the level of the study: Disease control was present in roughly 30% of patients, and objective responses in about 19%.

Profiling relied on immunoSEQ multiplex PCR, and the TCRdb table lists in-frame clones only, not all of them. This sample has about 30,000 clones; roughly three quarters occur once, and the top ten carry over 15%. Points from the study as a whole: After radiotherapy and ipilimumab, tumor-derived clones expanded in peripheral blood. The best prediction of response reportedly came from early blood T cell clone dynamics, with interferon-beta.

CDR1 is MDHEN, CDR2 SYDVKM, per germline. Trimming removed 6 bases from V and 2 bases from J, with 14 bases in between. This CDR3 is built from 14 residues. The V call is TRBV28, the J call TRBJ2-7; the D gene is possibly TRBD1 (6 bases). The sequencing used peripheral blood, collected from a patient treated with radiotherapy plus ipilimumab. The receptor comes from a human donor with non-small cell lung cancer that progressed on radiotherapy plus ipilimumab. The CDR3 bases are TGTGCCAGCAGGGGGGCGCGGTTCACCTACGAGCAGTACTTC. Residues: CASRGARFTYEQYF.